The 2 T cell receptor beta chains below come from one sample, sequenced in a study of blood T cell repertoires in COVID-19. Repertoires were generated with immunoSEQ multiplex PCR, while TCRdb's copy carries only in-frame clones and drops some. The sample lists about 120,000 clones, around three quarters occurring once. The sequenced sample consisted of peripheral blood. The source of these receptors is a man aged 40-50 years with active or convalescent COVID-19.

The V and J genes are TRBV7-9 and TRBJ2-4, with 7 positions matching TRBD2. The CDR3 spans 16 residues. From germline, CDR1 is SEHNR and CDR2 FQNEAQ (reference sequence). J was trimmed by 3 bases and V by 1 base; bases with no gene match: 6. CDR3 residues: CASSLGEGADKNIQYF. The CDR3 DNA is TGTGCCAGCAGCTTAGGGGAGGGAGCGGACAAAAACATTCAGTACTTC.

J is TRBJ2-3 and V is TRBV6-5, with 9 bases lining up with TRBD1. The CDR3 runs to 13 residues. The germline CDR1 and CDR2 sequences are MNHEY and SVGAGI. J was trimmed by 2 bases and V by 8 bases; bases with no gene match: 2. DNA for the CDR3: TGTGCCAGCCGGGACAGGGACACAGATACGCAGTATTTT. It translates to CASRDRDTDTQYF.